A selection of T cell receptor beta chains follows, all from one sample in a study of blood T cell repertoires in COVID-19. Profiling relied on immunoSEQ multiplex PCR, and the TCRdb table lists in-frame clones only, not all of them. The sample includes 150,000 to 200,000 clones, around nine tenths of them seen just once. Sequenced material: peripheral blood. All receptors come from a man in his 70s with acute or convalescent COVID-19. The CDR3 runs from the conserved cysteine through the conserved F or W. The D gene is left open where the match is weak. Part of the rows lack a size; the others show once, few, many or a class for expanded clones.

v_call	d_call	clone_size	j_call	cdr3_aa	cdr3_nt
TRBV3-1/TRBV3-2	TRBD1	NA	TRBJ1-2	CASSHQGVMDGYTF	TGTGCCAGCAGCCATCAGGGGGTAATGGATGGCTACACCTTC
TRBV28	TRBD1	once	TRBJ1-3	CASSPTGTGISGNTIYF	TGTGCCAGCAGTCCAACCGGGACAGGGATCTCTGGAAACACCATATATTTT
TRBV7-2	NA	once	TRBJ2-2	CASSPQGVSTGELFF	TGTGCCAGCAGCCCACAGGGTGTTAGCACCGGGGAGCTGTTTTTT
TRBV7-2	NA	NA	TRBJ2-7	CASSPLPYEQYF	TGTGCCAGCAGCCCCCTTCCCTACGAGCAGTACTTC
TRBV20-1	NA	NA	TRBJ2-7	CSASRGLAADEQYF	TGCAGTGCTAGTAGAGGGCTAGCTGCCGACGAGCAGTACTTC
TRBV29-1	NA	NA	TRBJ1-5	CSVAPQDDQPQHF	TGCAGCGTTGCTCCCCAGGATGATCAGCCCCAGCATTTT
TRBV5-4	TRBD1	NA	TRBJ1-4	CASSDRQGGEKLFF	TGTGCCAGCAGTGATCGACAGGGGGGAGAAAAACTGTTTTTT
TRBV2	TRBD2	once	TRBJ2-3	CASSDGTSATDTQYF	TGTGCCAGCAGTGATGGAACTAGCGCCACAGATACGCAGTATTTT
TRBV5-1	TRBD1	NA	TRBJ2-2	CASSLADRGVGELFF	TGCGCCAGCAGCTTGGCGGACAGGGGCGTCGGGGAGCTGTTTTTT
TRBV2	TRBD1	NA	TRBJ1-2	CASSERTGIYGYTF	TGTGCCAGCAGTGAACGGACAGGGATCTATGGCTACACCTTC
TRBV6-5	NA	NA	TRBJ2-5	CASMGLTQETQYF	TGTGCCAGCATGGGACTGACGCAAGAGACCCAGTACTTC
TRBV28	NA	once	TRBJ1-4	CATWRRTEKLFF	TGTGCCACCTGGAGGAGGACGGAAAAACTGTTTTTT
TRBV5-5	TRBD1	NA	TRBJ1-1	CASSPHGGQGARTEAFF	TGTGCCAGCAGCCCACACGGTGGACAGGGGGCAAGAACTGAAGCTTTCTTT